This TCR beta chain was captured by sequencing in a study of T cell changes during pregnancy in multiple sclerosis (dated by TCRdb to about 2019). About the full investigation: In women with multiple sclerosis, the researchers looked at how the T cell repertoire shifted as pregnancy progressed.

Per the germline V gene, SGHVS is the CDR1 and FNYEAQ is the CDR2. V drops 0 bases and J drops 3 bases, leaving 13 bases in between. Including cysteine and phenylalanine, the CDR3 has 16 amino acids. Just the 48-base CDR3 DNA is kept, in frame starting at base 1. To prepare the library, the immunoSEQ multiplex PCR assay was applied. TCRdb limited this immuneACCESS table to in-frame rearrangements with V and J called. A share of clones is missing; checked studies link under half to unresolved V genes, and the rest is unexplained. The table for this sample lists some 100,000 clones; about 94% of them were counted only once. In total, the top ten clones hold over 0.7% of the sample. In regard to this clone: Its binding antigen is unknown. No base quality values were provided; no much bigger clone lies one nucleotide off.

The receptor was isolated from a female donor with multiple sclerosis, enrolled in a pregnancy study. The rearranged segments are TRBV7-6 and TRBJ2-3, with TRBD2 as a weak D call on 5 bases. The specimen comprised peripheral blood, sampled before pregnancy. The CDR3 sequence is CASSLAAGPMTDTQYF. The sequenced DNA: TGTGCCAGCAGCTTAGCGGCGGGCCCAATGACAGATACGCAGTATTTT.